One and the same sample provided the 11 T cell receptor beta chains below, sequenced in a study of T cell responses to AZD1222 COVID-19 vaccine (dated by TCRdb to the early 2020s). Library generation was performed with the immunoSEQ multiplex PCR assay. Not all clones reach the TCRdb copy of this immuneACCESS table, which keeps in-frame sequences only. Checked studies attribute under half of the gap to unresolved V genes and leave the rest unexplained. A total of 150,000 to 190,000 clones appear in this sample, around nine tenths of them only once. The ten most abundant clones make up more than 1.3% of the sample. Explained via the paper, the time point label denotes: about 28 days (+/-7) after the second vaccine dose. The input for sequencing was peripheral blood, taken 28 days after the second AZD1222 dose. These receptors all come from an adult who received the AZD1222 COVID-19 vaccine.

This clone appeared a single time. The rearrangement joins TRBV27 to TRBJ2-3, with D unclear. Germline V CDR1 and CDR2: MNHEY, SMNVEV (reference sequence). This CDR3 is 12 amino acids long. Between the trimmed V and J ends, which lost 3 bases and 2 bases, there was a span of 3 bases. The chain's CDR3 is CASSFPTDTQYF. The CDR3 DNA reads TGTGCCAGCAGTTTCCCCACAGATACGCAGTATTTT.

The chain combines TRBV13 with TRBJ2-1; a weak D match, TRBD2 (6 bases). From germline, CDR1 is PRHDT and CDR2 FYEKMQ (reference sequence). Between the trimmed V and J ends, which lost 5 bases and 7 bases, there was a span of 12 bases. The CDR3 is 13 amino acids. The CDR3 sequence: CASSIGTLNEQFF. Written as DNA, the CDR3 is TGTGCCAGCAGCATCGGGACTCTGAATGAGCAGTTCTTC.

In DNA, the CDR3 is TGTGCCAGCACCTCGGACAGCTACGAGCAGTACTTC. Protein: CASTSDSYEQYF. V and J are TRBV12-3 or TRBV12-4 and TRBJ2-7, with a weak D call TRBD1 (6 bases). V was trimmed by 7 bases and J by 3 bases, leaving 10 bases between them. The CDR3 loop spans 12 amino acids.

In this sample, this clone turned up once. The chain has TRBV5-5 and TRBJ1-2; the match to TRBD1 covers 9 bases. V lost 0 bases, J lost 3 bases, and 0 bases stayed unmatched. Germline V gene lookup returns CDR1 SGHKS and CDR2 YYEKEE (reference sequence). CDR3 length: 14 amino acids. The CDR3 spells CASSLGQGDYGYTF. The CDR3, as DNA: TGTGCCAGCAGCTTGGGACAGGGGGACTATGGCTACACCTTC.

The CDR3 protein is CATSDKGPSSQLNYNEQFF. DNA for the CDR3: TGTGCCACCAGTGATAAGGGGCCCTCCAGCCAGCTAAACTACAATGAGCAGTTCTTC. J is TRBJ2-1 and V is TRBV24-1; weak D call: TRBD1 (5 bases). CDR3 size: 19 residues. Trimming left V 3 bases short and J 3 bases short, with 23 bases between. Germline lookup yields CDR1 KGHDR and CDR2 SFDVKD.

V and J are TRBV5-1 and TRBJ1-2, with TRBD1 matching 8 bases. The CDR3 runs 14 residues. The V segment lost 4 bases and the J segment 5 bases; nucleotides outside the gene matches: 7. CDR1 SGHRS and CDR2 YFSETQ come from the germline V gene. CDR3 amino acids: CASSPGDRLYGYTF. Here the CDR3 DNA reads TGCGCCAGCAGCCCCGGGGACAGGTTGTATGGCTACACCTTC.

The sample holds a few counts of this clone. The rearrangement links TRBV3-1 (or the pseudogene TRBV3-2) to TRBJ1-2; unclear D gene. The V and J ends lost 4 bases and 4 bases respectively, with 7 bases between them. Germline assignment: CDR1 LGHDT and CDR2 YNNKEL (reference sequence). The CDR3 extends over 12 amino acids. As DNA, the CDR3 is TGTGCCAGCAGCCGCACCGCCTATGGCTACACCTTC. It translates to CASSRTAYGYTF.

V and J are TRBV3-1 (or the pseudogene TRBV3-2) and TRBJ2-7; perhaps D is TRBD1 or TRBD2 (5 bases each). CDR1 is LGHDT and CDR2 is YNNKEL in the germline V gene (reference sequence). The CDR3 covers 14 residues. V lost 1 base and J lost 4, with 11 bases in between. This CDR3 reads CASSQGGSFYEQYF. The CDR3 DNA reads TGTGCCAGCAGCCAAGGGGGGAGTTTTTACGAGCAGTACTTC.

In its sample, this clone was seen once. The chain uses TRBV19 and TRBJ2-1; perhaps TRBD2 as D (6 bases). The CDR3 sequence is 13 residues long. The V end was cut by 6 bases, the J end by 2 bases, with 8 bases between. From germline, CDR1 is LNHDA and CDR2 SQIVND (reference sequence). The CDR3 protein is CASSGRAYNEQFF. The CDR3 DNA reads as TGTGCCAGTAGCGGGAGAGCCTACAATGAGCAGTTCTTC.

V gene TRBV7-9 combines with J gene TRBJ2-7; unclear D gene. Trimming stripped 2 bases from V and 2 bases from J, with 13 bases between. The CDR3 is 15 amino acids. The germline V gene has CDR1 SEHNR and CDR2 FQNEAQ (reference sequence). CDR3 residues: CASSLSEAPTYEQYF. CDR3 bases: TGTGCCAGCAGCTTATCAGAGGCACCAACCTACGAGCAGTACTTC. Drawing the rest from reference TRBV7-9 and TRBJ2-7, the complete variable domain is DTGVSQNPRHKITKRGQNVTFRCDPISEHNRLYWYRQTLGQGPEFLTYFQNEAQLEKSRLLSDRFSAERPKGSFSTLEIQRTEQGDSAMYLCASSLSEAPTYEQYFGPGTRLTVT.

V usage is TRBV11-1 and J usage is TRBJ2-1; D remains unclear. The V and J ends lost 5 bases and 9 bases respectively, with 17 bases between them. Germline values: CDR1 SGHAT, CDR2 FQDESV (reference sequence). The CDR3 is 14 amino acids. The CDR3 loop is CASSEESVTPEQFF. In nucleotides, the CDR3 is TGTGCCAGCAGCGAGGAAAGCGTAACCCCTGAGCAGTTCTTC.